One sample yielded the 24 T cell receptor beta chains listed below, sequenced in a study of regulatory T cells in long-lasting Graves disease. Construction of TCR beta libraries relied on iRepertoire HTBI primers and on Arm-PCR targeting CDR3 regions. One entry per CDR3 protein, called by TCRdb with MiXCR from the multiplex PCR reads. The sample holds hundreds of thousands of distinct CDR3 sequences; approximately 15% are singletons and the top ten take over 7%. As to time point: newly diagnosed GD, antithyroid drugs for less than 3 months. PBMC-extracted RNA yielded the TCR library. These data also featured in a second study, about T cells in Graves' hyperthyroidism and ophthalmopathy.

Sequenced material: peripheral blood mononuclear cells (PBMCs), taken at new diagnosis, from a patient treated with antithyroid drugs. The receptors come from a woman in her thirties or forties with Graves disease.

As DNA, the CDR3 is TGTGCCAGCACCCAGGCAGGGGGCGTAACAGATACGCAGTATTTT. Its translation: CASTQAGGVTDTQYF. V usage is TRBV3-1 and J usage is TRBJ2-3; 8 bases agree with TRBD1. The CDR3 is 15 residues long. The J segment lost 3 bases and the V segment lost 7 bases, leaving 9 bases of the junction unmatched. The germline V gene has CDR1 LGHDT and CDR2 YNNKEL (reference sequence).

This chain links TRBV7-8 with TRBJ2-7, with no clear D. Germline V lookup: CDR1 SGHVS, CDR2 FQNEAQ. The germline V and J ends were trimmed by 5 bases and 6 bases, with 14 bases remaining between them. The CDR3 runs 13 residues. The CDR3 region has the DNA TGTGCCAGCAGCGAATCGGGCGTTGGCGAGCAGTACTTC. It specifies CASSESGVGEQYF.

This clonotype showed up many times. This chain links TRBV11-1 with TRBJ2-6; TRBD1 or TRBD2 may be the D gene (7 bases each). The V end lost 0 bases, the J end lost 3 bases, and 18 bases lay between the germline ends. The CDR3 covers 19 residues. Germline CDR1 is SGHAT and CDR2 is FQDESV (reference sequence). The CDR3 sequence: CASSLAPWEGAYGANVLTF. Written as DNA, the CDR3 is TGTGCCAGCAGCTTAGCGCCCTGGGAGGGGGCGTATGGGGCCAACGTCCTGACTTTC.

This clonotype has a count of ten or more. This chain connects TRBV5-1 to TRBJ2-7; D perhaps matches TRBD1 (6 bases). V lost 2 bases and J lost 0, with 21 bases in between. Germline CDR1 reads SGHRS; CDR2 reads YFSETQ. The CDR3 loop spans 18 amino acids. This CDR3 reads CASSLRQFDGQSSYEQYF. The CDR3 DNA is TGCGCCAGCAGCTTACGCCAATTCGACGGACAGAGCTCCTACGAGCAGTACTTC.

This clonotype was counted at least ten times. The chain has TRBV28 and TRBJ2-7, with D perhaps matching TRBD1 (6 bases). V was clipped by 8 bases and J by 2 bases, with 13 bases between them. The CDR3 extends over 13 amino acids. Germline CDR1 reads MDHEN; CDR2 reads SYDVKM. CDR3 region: CASQFAGAYEQYF. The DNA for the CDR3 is TGTGCCAGCCAATTTGCAGGGGCCTACGAGCAGTACTTC.

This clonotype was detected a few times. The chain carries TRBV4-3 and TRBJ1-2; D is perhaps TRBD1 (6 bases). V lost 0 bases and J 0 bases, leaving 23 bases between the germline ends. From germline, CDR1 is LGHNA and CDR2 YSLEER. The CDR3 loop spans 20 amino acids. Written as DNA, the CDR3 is TGCGCCAGCAGCCAAGATTCGCTTGCGGCACAGGGCTTGGCTAACTATGGCTACACCTTC. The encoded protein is CASSQDSLAAQGLANYGYTF.

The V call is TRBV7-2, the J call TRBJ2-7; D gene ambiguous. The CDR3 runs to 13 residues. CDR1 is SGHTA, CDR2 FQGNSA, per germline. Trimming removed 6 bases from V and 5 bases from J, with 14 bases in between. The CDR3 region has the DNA TGTGCCAGCAGACCTGACGGATGGAACGAGCAGTACTTC. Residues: CASRPDGWNEQYF.

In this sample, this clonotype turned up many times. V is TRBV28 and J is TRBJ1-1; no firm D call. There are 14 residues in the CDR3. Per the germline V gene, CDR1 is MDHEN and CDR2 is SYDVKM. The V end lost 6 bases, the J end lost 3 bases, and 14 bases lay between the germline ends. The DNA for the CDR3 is TGTGCCAGCAGCAAGAGAGCTGGGGACACTGAAGCTTTCTTT. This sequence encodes CASSKRAGDTEAFF.

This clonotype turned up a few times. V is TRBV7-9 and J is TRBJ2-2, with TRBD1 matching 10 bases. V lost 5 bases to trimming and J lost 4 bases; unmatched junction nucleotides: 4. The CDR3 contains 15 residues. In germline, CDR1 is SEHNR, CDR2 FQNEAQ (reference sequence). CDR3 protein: CASSPGTGVTGELFF. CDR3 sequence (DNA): TGTGCCAGCAGCCCCGGGACAGGGGTCACCGGGGAGCTGTTTTTT.

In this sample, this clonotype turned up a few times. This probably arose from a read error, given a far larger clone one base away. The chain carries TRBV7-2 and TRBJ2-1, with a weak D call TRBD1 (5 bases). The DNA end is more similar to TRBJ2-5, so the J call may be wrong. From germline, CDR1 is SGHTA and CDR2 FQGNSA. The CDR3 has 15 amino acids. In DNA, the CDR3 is TGTGCCAGCAGCCTCAGGGCAGCCACCGAGGAGACCCAGTACTTC. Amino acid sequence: CASSLRAATEETQYF.

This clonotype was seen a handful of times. The CDR3 DNA reads TGCGCCAGCAGCCAAGCGGGACTAGCGGCGGCCAATGAGCAGTTCTTC. Amino acid sequence: CASSQAGLAAANEQFF. V usage is TRBV4-1 and J usage is TRBJ2-1, with TRBD2 matching over 11 bases. Per the germline V gene, CDR1 is MGHRA and CDR2 is YSYEKL. The CDR3 consists of 16 residues. With V trimmed by 1 base and J by 6 bases, 5 bases remained unmatched.

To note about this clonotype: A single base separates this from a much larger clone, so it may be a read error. CDR3 region: CASSPPAGSYEQCF. CDR3 DNA sequence: TGTGCCAGCTCACCACCAGCGGGGTCCTACGAGCAGTGCTTC. The rearrangement joins TRBV18 to TRBJ2-7; TRBD2 matches at 7 bases. Germline V gene sequence: CDR1 KGHSH, CDR2 LQKENI. The CDR3 length is 14 residues.

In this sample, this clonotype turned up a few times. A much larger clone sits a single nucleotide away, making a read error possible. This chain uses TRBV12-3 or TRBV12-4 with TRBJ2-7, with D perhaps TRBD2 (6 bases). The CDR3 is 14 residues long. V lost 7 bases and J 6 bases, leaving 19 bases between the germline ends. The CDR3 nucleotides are TGTGCCAGCATCCTCGGGACTCACCCCGGCGAGCAGTACTTC. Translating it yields CASILGTHPGEQYF.

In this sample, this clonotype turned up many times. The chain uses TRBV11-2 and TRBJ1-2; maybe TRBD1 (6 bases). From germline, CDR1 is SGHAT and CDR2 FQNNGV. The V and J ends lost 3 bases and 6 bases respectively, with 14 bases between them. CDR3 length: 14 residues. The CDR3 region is CASSFMGGADGYTF. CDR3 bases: TGTGCCAGCAGCTTTATGGGGGGGGCAGATGGCTACACCTTC.

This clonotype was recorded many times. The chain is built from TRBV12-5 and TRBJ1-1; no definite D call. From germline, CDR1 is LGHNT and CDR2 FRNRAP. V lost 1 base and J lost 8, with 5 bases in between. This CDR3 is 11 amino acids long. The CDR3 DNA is TGTGCTAGTGGTTTGGCGACGGAAGCTTTCTTT. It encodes CASGLATEAFF.

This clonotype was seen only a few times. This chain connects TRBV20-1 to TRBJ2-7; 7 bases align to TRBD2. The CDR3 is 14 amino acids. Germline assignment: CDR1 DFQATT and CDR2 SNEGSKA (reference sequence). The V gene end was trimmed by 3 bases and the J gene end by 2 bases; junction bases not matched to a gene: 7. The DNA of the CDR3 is TGCAGTGCTAGGAGGCTAGCGGTTACCTACGAGCAGTACTTC. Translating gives CSARRLAVTYEQYF.

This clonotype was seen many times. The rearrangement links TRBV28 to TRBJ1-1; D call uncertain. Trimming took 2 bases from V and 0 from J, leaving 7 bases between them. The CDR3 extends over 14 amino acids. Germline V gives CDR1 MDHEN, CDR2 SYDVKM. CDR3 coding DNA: TGTGCCAGCAGTTTAGCGCCGGTGAACACTGAAGCTTTCTTT. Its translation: CASSLAPVNTEAFF.

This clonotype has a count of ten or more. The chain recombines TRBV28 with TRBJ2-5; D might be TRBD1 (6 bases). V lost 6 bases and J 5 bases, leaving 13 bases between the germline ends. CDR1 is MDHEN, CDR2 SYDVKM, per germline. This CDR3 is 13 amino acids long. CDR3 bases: TGTGCCAGCAGCCGGACAGTTCGCGAGACCCAGTACTTC. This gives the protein CASSRTVRETQYF.

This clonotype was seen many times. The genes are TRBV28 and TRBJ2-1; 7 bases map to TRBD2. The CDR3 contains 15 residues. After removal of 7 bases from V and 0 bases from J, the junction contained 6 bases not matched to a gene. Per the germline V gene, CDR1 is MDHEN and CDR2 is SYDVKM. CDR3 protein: CASKTSAYSYNEQFF. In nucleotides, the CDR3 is TGTGCCAGCAAAACTAGCGCATACTCCTACAATGAGCAGTTCTTC.

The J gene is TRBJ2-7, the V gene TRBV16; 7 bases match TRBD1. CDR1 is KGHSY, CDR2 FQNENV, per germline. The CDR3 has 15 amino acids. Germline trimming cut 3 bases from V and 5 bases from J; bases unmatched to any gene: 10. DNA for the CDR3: TGTGCCAGCAGCCAGATGACAGGGCAGTTCCACGAGCAGTACTTC. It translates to CASSQMTGQFHEQYF.

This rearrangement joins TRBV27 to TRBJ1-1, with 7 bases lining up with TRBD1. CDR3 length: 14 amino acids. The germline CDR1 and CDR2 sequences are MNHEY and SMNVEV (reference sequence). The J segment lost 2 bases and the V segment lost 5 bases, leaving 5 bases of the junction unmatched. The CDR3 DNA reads TGTGCCAGCAGTCCCAACAGGGGCAACACTGAAGCTTTCTTT. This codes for CASSPNRGNTEAFF.

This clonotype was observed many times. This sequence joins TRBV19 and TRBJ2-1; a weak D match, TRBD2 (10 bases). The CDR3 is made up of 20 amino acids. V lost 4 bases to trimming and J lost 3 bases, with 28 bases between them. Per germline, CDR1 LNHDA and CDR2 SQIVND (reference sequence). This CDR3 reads CASSRGTGPLAGTIYNEQFF. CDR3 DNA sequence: TGTGCCAGTAGTAGGGGGACAGGGCCACTAGCGGGAACAATCTACAATGAGCAGTTCTTC.

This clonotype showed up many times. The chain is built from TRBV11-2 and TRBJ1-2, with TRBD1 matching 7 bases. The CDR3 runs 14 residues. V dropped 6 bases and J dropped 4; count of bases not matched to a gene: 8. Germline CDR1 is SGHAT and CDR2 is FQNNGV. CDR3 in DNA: TGTGCCAGCAGTCCCGGGACAGCGACCTATGGCTACACCTTC. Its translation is CASSPGTATYGYTF.

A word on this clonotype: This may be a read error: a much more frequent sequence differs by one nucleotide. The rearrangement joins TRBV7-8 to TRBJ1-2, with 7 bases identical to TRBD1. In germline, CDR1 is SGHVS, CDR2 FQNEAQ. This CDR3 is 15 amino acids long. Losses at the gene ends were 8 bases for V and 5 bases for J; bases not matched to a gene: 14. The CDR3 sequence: CASGSSDRDGYGYTF. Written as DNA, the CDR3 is TGTGCCAGCGGCTCCTCCGACAGGGATGGTTATGGCTACACCTTC.